The source of this T cell receptor (beta chain) is a study of blood T cell repertoires in COVID-19 (dated by TCRdb to 2018 to 2021). Notes on the research overall: Samples from collaborators originated in the United States, Italy and Spain and spanned both the acute and convalescent phases of COVID-19. The prospective study material was composed of cDNA or gDNA derived from T cells, B-cell-depleted T cells, or PBMCs. Subjects who had been exposed to COVID-19, were actively infected with it, or had recovered from it provided the deeply sampled blood TCRbeta repertoires that made up the dataset. A freely available public database, intended as a resource for researchers studying the immune response to SARS-CoV-2, is where the repertoires were released. Samples came from the ongoing ImmuneRACE study (first 160 participants) plus 1,254 subjects from 6 global collaborators. A de-identified subject ID, COVID-19 status, age in years and sex were almost always included in the sample metadata. Where available, HLA class I and class II types were taken from metadata supplied by the sample provider and were not determined by assay-based typing. Overall study results and their limits: Clinical and demographic metadata were provided uncurated, with the amount varying by source and participant.

This clone came up once. Its antigen is unknown. No base qualities exist here, and no much larger clone lies one base off it. TCRbeta CDR3 regions were amplified from genomic DNA by means of the immunoSEQ Assay, a bias-controlled multiplex PCR. Under the source paper's analysis protocol: The number of nucleated cells in each sample was estimated from the amplification of reference gene primers within the assay. To quantify the absolute abundance of each unique TCRbeta CDR3 rearrangement, sequence reads were collapsed and filtered. For each sample, productive Simpson clonality was calculated as the square root of Simpson's diversity index over productive rearrangements. In TCRdb, the immuneACCESS table is reduced to in-frame sequences with V and J assigned. These tables do not hold every clone; where another copy was compared, an unresolved V gene accounts for under half, and the others remain unexplained. The V and J calls and clone size are taken from that table; D and trimming were inferred from the DNA. For this sample the table gives approximately 310,000 clones, of which roughly 87% were detected only once. The ten largest clones capture 1% of the sample.

V is clipped by 4 bases and J by 2 bases, and the sequence between their germline boundaries is 8 bases long. According to the germline V gene (reference sequence), CDR1 reads LGHDT and CDR2 reads YNNKEL. CDR3 length: 13 amino acids, cysteine to phenylalanine. The kept DNA is CDR3 alone, 39 bases in frame from the first base. The collaborating institutions used their own protocols to collect whole blood in K2EDTA tubes. Collaborator samples were shipped for TCRbeta analysis as frozen whole blood, isolated PBMCs, or DNA extracted from either sample type. The receptor was derived from a man between 45 and 60 years old with active or convalescent COVID-19. The chain is assembled from TRBV3-1 (or the pseudogene TRBV3-2) and TRBJ1-1; the D gene remains uncertain. Sequenced input: peripheral blood. The CDR3 reads as follows: CASSPGRNTEAFF. The DNA reads as follows: TGTGCCAGCAGCCCGGGAAGAAACACTGAAGCTTTCTTT.